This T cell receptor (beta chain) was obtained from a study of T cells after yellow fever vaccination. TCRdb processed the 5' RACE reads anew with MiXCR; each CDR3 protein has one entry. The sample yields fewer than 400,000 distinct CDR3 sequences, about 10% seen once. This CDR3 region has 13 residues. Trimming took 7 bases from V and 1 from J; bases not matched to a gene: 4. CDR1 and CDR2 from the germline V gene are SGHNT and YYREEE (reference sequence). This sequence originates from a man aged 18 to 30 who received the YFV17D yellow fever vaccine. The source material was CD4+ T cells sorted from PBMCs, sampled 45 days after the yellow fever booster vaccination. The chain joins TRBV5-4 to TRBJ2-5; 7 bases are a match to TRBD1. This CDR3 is CASRDSRQETQYF. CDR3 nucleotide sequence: TGTGCCAGCCGGGACAGCCGCCAAGAGACCCAGTACTTC.